Following are 5 T cell receptor beta chains from one sample sequenced in a study of blood T cell repertoires in COVID-19. Produced via immunoSEQ multiplex PCR; TCRdb's table is partial and in-frame only. Here the sample spans roughly 280,000 clones, roughly 88% being singletons. Material: peripheral blood. Receptor source: a woman between 65 and 79 years old with acute or convalescent COVID-19.

V is TRBV4-2 and J is TRBJ2-1; 7 nucleotides align to TRBD2. Germline V gene data show CDR1 as LGHNA and CDR2 as YNFKEQ. With 5 bases clipped from V and 7 bases from J, the junction kept 14 bases outside the gene matches. The CDR3 spans 16 residues. For the CDR3, the DNA is TGTGCCAGCAGCAATGGGGGTTGGGCGGGGGTTAATGAGCAGTTCTTC. This encodes CASSNGGWAGVNEQFF.

The chain carries TRBV28 and TRBJ1-5, with D tentatively TRBD1 (6 bases). In germline, CDR1 is MDHEN, CDR2 SYDVKM. V lost 6 bases, J lost 4 bases, and 16 bases lay in between. This CDR3 comprises 15 residues. The CDR3 DNA is TGTGCCAGCAGCCCCCGGACAGCTGGTAATCAGCCCCAGCATTTT. Amino acids: CASSPRTAGNQPQHF.

The chain couples TRBV24-1 to TRBJ1-2; D uncertain. The length of the CDR3 is 13 residues. The germline V and J ends were trimmed by 3 bases and 4 bases, with 8 bases remaining between them. Per the germline V gene, CDR1 is KGHDR and CDR2 is SFDVKD. In DNA, the CDR3 is TGTGCCACCAGTGATCCCACTATCTATGGCTACACCTTC. The encoded protein is CATSDPTIYGYTF.

The chain links TRBV27 to TRBJ2-2, with D possibly matching TRBD1 (6 bases). The CDR3 is 14 amino acids. Trimming removed 4 bases at V and 7 bases at J, with 13 bases between. Germline V CDR1 and CDR2: MNHEY, SMNVEV (reference sequence). The CDR3 nucleotides are TGTGCCAGCAGTTGGGGGCGCTATGTCGGGGAGCTGTTTTTT. Translation: CASSWGRYVGELFF.

The V call is TRBV3-1 (or the pseudogene TRBV3-2), the J call TRBJ2-3, with 9 bases that match TRBD2. V lost 5 bases, J lost 0 bases, and 3 bases stayed unmatched. The CDR3 consists of 15 residues. Germline CDR1 reads LGHDT; CDR2 reads YNNKEL (reference sequence). CDR3 in DNA: TGTGCCAGCAGCTTCACTAGCGGGAGCACAGATACGCAGTATTTT. Its protein product is CASSFTSGSTDTQYF.